Presented here are 26 T cell receptor beta chains from one specimen sequenced in a study of blood T cell repertoires in COVID-19. This table comes from immunoSEQ multiplex PCR, and its TCRdb copy is limited to in-frame clones, with some not included. The sample shows 90,000 to 100,000 clones, 80% to 85% of them seen only once. The sequenced material came from peripheral blood. These receptor sequences come from a man between 65 and 85 years old with active or convalescent COVID-19.

The chain joins TRBV6-5 to TRBJ2-4; TRBD1 matches at 10 bases. This CDR3 is built from 15 residues. Germline trimming cut 7 bases from V and 7 bases from J; bases unmatched to any gene: 10. The germline gives CDR1 MNHEY, CDR2 SVGAGI. CDR3 amino acids: CASIPTGGQGNIQYF. DNA of the CDR3: TGTGCCAGCATTCCCACTGGGGGACAGGGGAACATTCAGTACTTC.

This clone is a singleton in its sample. The J gene is TRBJ2-3, the V gene TRBV27; D might be TRBD2 (5 bases). This CDR3 contains 15 residues. The germline gives CDR1 MNHEY, CDR2 SMNVEV (reference sequence). V shed 8 bases and J shed 2 bases, with 17 bases lying between them. In DNA, the CDR3 is TGTGCCAGCTCCCCGGGGAGCTCCCCCACAGATACGCAGTATTTT. Protein product: CASSPGSSPTDTQYF.

The chain combines TRBV5-6 with TRBJ2-1; the match to TRBD1 covers 12 bases. The CDR3 has 18 amino acids. V lost 2 bases, J lost 6 bases, and 12 bases stayed unmatched. Germline V gene lookup returns CDR1 SGHDT and CDR2 YYEEEE. The CDR3 DNA reads as TGTGCCAGCAGCTTTTATACAACCGGGACAGGGGGCTCCAATGAGCAGTTCTTC. Translating gives CASSFYTTGTGGSNEQFF.

V usage is TRBV28 and J usage is TRBJ2-2, with 15 positions matching TRBD2. This CDR3 spans 17 amino acids. After removal of 5 bases from V and 1 base from J, the junction contained 2 bases not matched to a gene. Per germline, CDR1 MDHEN and CDR2 SYDVKM. Here the CDR3 reads CASSEGLAGGNTGELFF. CDR3 bases: TGTGCCAGCAGTGAGGGACTAGCGGGGGGGAACACCGGGGAGCTGTTTTTT.

The rearrangement joins TRBV23-1 to TRBJ2-7; D perhaps matches TRBD2 (5 bases). TRBV23-1 is given ORF status, its function remaining uncertain. Trimming stripped 0 bases from V and 5 bases from J, with 26 bases between. This CDR3 has 19 amino acids. CDR3 region: CASSQSEFGVVAGRHEQYF. The CDR3 coding sequence is TGCGCCAGCAGTCAATCGGAGTTCGGGGTGGTGGCAGGACGGCACGAGCAGTACTTC.

The V call is TRBV9, the J call TRBJ1-2, with a possible D match to TRBD1 (6 bases). This CDR3 is 15 amino acids long. V was pared by 4 bases and J by 5 bases, with 18 bases between. Germline values: CDR1 SGDLS, CDR2 YYNGEE. CDR3 in DNA: TGTGCCAGCAGCCTCACTCAGCAGGGGCTATATGGCTACACCTTC. Its translation is CASSLTQQGLYGYTF.

This chain joins TRBV28 and TRBJ1-5; 9 bases are a match to TRBD1. The V segment lost 6 bases and the J segment 4 bases; nucleotides outside the gene matches: 4. CDR3 size: 14 residues. Germline CDR1 reads MDHEN; CDR2 reads SYDVKM. The CDR3 nucleotides are TGTGCCAGCAGCCTGGACAGGGGAAATCAGCCCCAGCATTTT. Amino acids: CASSLDRGNQPQHF.

The chain couples TRBV20-1 to TRBJ2-7; 10 bases map to TRBD2. This CDR3 contains 13 residues. The germline V gene encodes CDR1 DFQATT and CDR2 SNEGSKA (reference sequence). V gave up 3 bases and J gave up 4 bases; unmatched junction bases: 3. In DNA, the CDR3 is TGCAGTGCTAGTTTAGCGGGGGGTTACGAGCAGTACTTC. This translates into CSASLAGGYEQYF.

This sequence joins TRBV5-6 and TRBJ1-2, with D possibly being TRBD1 (6 bases). V was shortened by 2 bases and J by 6 bases, with 14 bases between the two germline ends. Germline CDR1 SGHDT, CDR2 YYEEEE. The CDR3 has 14 amino acids. This CDR3 reads CASSLGGGLDGYTF. CDR3 DNA: TGTGCCAGCAGCTTAGGCGGGGGCCTCGATGGCTACACCTTC.

V usage is TRBV3-1 (or the pseudogene TRBV3-2) and J usage is TRBJ1-1, with 7 bases that match TRBD1. The germline gives CDR1 LGHDT, CDR2 YNNKEL (reference sequence). The ends lost 6 bases at V and 7 bases at J; junction bases unmatched: 5. The CDR3 is 12 residues long. Here the CDR3 DNA reads TGTGCCAGCAGACACAGGGGAGGTGAAGCTTTCTTT. Its translation: CASRHRGGEAFF.

This sequence joins TRBV5-1 and TRBJ1-1; 8 bases match TRBD1. Germline V gives CDR1 SGHRS, CDR2 YFSETQ. V shed 0 bases and J 0 bases; nucleotides not matched to a gene: 7. The CDR3 covers 17 residues. CDR3 sequence: CASSLGLRQGMNTEAFF. Here the CDR3 DNA reads TGCGCCAGCAGCTTGGGGTTACGACAGGGGATGAACACTGAAGCTTTCTTT.

The V and J genes are TRBV19 and TRBJ2-1, with D maybe TRBD1 (6 bases). CDR1 is LNHDA and CDR2 is SQIVND in the germline V gene (reference sequence). The CDR3 has 16 amino acids. Deletions cut 5 bases from V and 0 bases from J, with 14 bases between. This chain's CDR3 is CASSARQVPSYNEQFF. In DNA, the CDR3 is TGTGCCAGTAGTGCCCGACAGGTTCCCTCCTACAATGAGCAGTTCTTC.

The chain combines TRBV19 with TRBJ1-4, with D tentatively TRBD1 (6 bases). The CDR3 extends over 16 amino acids. The V and J ends lost 5 bases and 8 bases respectively, with 21 bases between them. In germline, CDR1 is LNHDA, CDR2 SQIVND (reference sequence). CDR3 loop: CASSLRGIRYKEKLFF. The CDR3 DNA is TGTGCCAGTAGTCTCAGGGGTATTAGGTACAAGGAAAAACTGTTTTTT. Filled out from reference TRBV19 and TRBJ1-4, the complete variable domain reads DGGITQSPKYLFRKEGQNVTLSCEQNLNHDAMYWYRQDPGQGLRLIYYSQIVNDFQKGDIAEGYSVSREKKESFPLTVTSAQKNPTAFYLCASSLRGIRYKEKLFFGSGTQLSVL.

The chain links TRBV5-6 to TRBJ1-3; unclear D gene. V was cut by 3 bases and J by 4 bases, with 5 bases left in between. This CDR3 has 12 residues. Germline V gives CDR1 SGHDT, CDR2 YYEEEE. CDR3 loop: CASSSTGNTIYF. CDR3 DNA sequence: TGTGCCAGCAGCTCCACAGGAAACACCATATATTTT.

V usage is TRBV5-1 and J usage is TRBJ1-1; D perhaps matches TRBD1 (6 bases). The CDR3 consists of 14 residues. Germline-derived CDR1 and CDR2 are SGHRS and YFSETQ. Trimming pared 2 bases from V and 5 bases from J, leaving 13 bases between. The CDR3 coding sequence is TGCGCCAGCAGCTTCCCAGGGGCGCAGACTGAAGCTTTCTTT. Protein: CASSFPGAQTEAFF.

The chain carries TRBV12-3 or TRBV12-4 and TRBJ1-1, with TRBD1 matching 7 bases. The J segment lost 8 bases and the V segment lost 5 bases, leaving 5 bases of the junction unmatched. CDR3 length equals 12 residues. The CDR3 DNA reads TGTGCCAGCAGTCGACAGGGAGTAGAAGCTTTCTTT. It specifies CASSRQGVEAFF.

This chain uses TRBV2 with TRBJ2-7; no firm D call. The CDR3 sequence is 14 residues long. Germline-derived CDR1 and CDR2 are SNHLY and FYNNEI. Trimming stripped 8 bases from V and 2 bases from J, with 16 bases between. The CDR3 nucleotides read TGTGCCAGCCGAGATCCCTTGCCCGCCTACGAGCAGTACTTC. Translating it yields CASRDPLPAYEQYF.

A single count supports this clone. V and J are TRBV6-1 and TRBJ1-6; 7 bases align to TRBD1. After removal of 4 bases from V and 0 bases from J, the junction contained 6 bases not matched to a gene. Germline V gene sequence: CDR1 MNHNS, CDR2 SASEGT. The CDR3 loop spans 17 amino acids. The CDR3 spells CASSAGGGFSYNSPLHF. For the CDR3, the DNA is TGTGCCAGCAGTGCCGGAGGGGGCTTCTCCTATAATTCACCCCTCCACTTT.

The V and J genes are TRBV6-5 and TRBJ1-2; D is unresolved. Germline V gene sequence: CDR1 MNHEY, CDR2 SVGAGI. The CDR3 runs to 11 residues. V dropped 6 bases and J dropped 6 bases, with 8 bases sitting between them. The CDR3, as DNA: TGTGCCAGCAGACGGGGAAATGGCTACACCTTC. This codes for CASRRGNGYTF.

The chain links TRBV19 to TRBJ1-4; 8 nucleotides align to TRBD1. The CDR3 is made up of 13 amino acids. V shed 5 bases, J shed 6 bases, and the junction held 2 bases outside the gene matches. From germline, CDR1 is LNHDA and CDR2 SQIVND (reference sequence). The CDR3 nucleotides are TGTGCCAGTAGTGCGACAGGGGATGAAAAACTGTTTTTT. This encodes CASSATGDEKLFF.

This chain links TRBV6-5 with TRBJ2-3, with D possibly TRBD1 on 6 matching bases. The V gene's germline CDR1 is MNHEY and CDR2 SVGAGI. The CDR3 runs 13 residues. The V and J ends lost 3 bases and 9 bases respectively, with 13 bases between them. This chain's CDR3 is CASSYQSRGTQYF. CDR3 nucleotides: TGTGCCAGCAGTTATCAATCCAGGGGCACGCAGTATTTT.

This chain uses TRBV3-1 (or the pseudogene TRBV3-2) with TRBJ1-2, with a tentative D call TRBD1 (5 bases). V was shortened by 0 bases and J by 7 bases, with 6 bases between the two germline ends. The CDR3 extends over 12 amino acids. Germline assignment: CDR1 LGHDT and CDR2 YNNKEL (reference sequence). The CDR3 sequence: CASSQEGVGYTF. The CDR3 bases are TGTGCCAGCAGCCAAGAAGGGGTTGGCTACACCTTC.

This clone was counted a few times. The chain has TRBV6-6 and TRBJ2-2; D remains unclear. V shed 2 bases and J shed 7 bases, with 17 bases lying between them. The CDR3 is 16 amino acids. Germline CDR1 and CDR2: MNHNY and SVGAGI (reference sequence). Here the CDR3 reads CASSYARGSSVGELFF. Written as DNA, the CDR3 is TGTGCCAGCAGTTACGCCCGAGGCTCTTCCGTCGGGGAGCTGTTTTTT.

This chain links TRBV18 with TRBJ1-4; D remains ambiguous. Trimming took off 4 bases at V and 0 bases at J, with 6 bases between the two ends. In germline, CDR1 is KGHSH, CDR2 LQKENI. CDR3 length: 14 amino acids. Here the CDR3 DNA reads TGTGCCAGCTCACTTATAGCAACTAATGAAAAACTGTTTTTT. Translated, it gives CASSLIATNEKLFF.

With regard to this clone: The same CDR3 is also encoded by other DNA sequences in this sample. The rearrangement links TRBV2 to TRBJ1-5, with 10 bases fitting TRBD1. Germline CDR1 reads SNHLY; CDR2 reads FYNNEI. With 6 bases clipped from V and 2 bases from J, the junction kept 1 base outside the gene matches. This CDR3 is built from 14 residues. The CDR3 region is CASSGTGGNQPQHF. CDR3 nucleotides: TGTGCCAGCAGCGGGACAGGGGGCAATCAGCCCCAGCATTTT. The full variable domain, in which reference TRBV2 and TRBJ1-5 provide the parts outside the CDR3, is EPEVTQTPSHQVTQMGQEVILRCVPISNHLYFYWYRQILGQKVEFLVSFYNNEISEKSEIFDDQFSVERPDGSNFTLKIRSTKLEDSAMYFCASSGTGGNQPQHFGDGTRLSIL.

This chain uses TRBV6-5 with TRBJ2-1, with TRBD2 as a possible D gene (6 bases). This CDR3 contains 13 residues. With 6 bases removed from V and 9 bases from J, the gap between germline ends came to 15 bases. CDR1 is MNHEY and CDR2 is SVGAGI in the germline V gene. DNA of the CDR3: TGTGCCAGCAGGCCCCCGGGGGTTGGTGAGCAGTTCTTC. It yields the protein CASRPPGVGEQFF.